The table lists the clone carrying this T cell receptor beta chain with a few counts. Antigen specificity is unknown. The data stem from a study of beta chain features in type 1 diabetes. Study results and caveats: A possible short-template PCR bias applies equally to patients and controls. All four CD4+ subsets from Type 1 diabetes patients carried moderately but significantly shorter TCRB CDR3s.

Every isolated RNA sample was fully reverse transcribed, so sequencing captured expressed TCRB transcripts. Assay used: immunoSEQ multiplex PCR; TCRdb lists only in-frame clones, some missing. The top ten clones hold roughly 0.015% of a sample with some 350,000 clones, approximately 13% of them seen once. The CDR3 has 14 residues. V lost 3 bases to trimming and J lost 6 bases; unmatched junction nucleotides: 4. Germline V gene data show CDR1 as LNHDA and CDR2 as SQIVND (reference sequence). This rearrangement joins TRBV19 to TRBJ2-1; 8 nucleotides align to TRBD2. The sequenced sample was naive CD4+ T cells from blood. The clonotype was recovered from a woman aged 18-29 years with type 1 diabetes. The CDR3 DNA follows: TGTGCCAGTAGTATGGAAACTAGCGGCAATGAGCAGTTCTTC. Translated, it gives CASSMETSGNEQFF.